This T cell receptor (beta chain) was found in a study of blood T cell repertoires in COVID-19. Turning to the study itself: Both acute and convalescent COVID-19 samples were obtained from the United States, Italy and Spain.

CDR3 size: 19 residues. After removal of 2 bases from V and 4 bases from J, the junction contained 13 bases not matched to a gene. Looked up from germline, CDR1 is MNHEY and CDR2 is SVGEGT. Self-reported history from a screening survey and questionnaire set each donor's cohort. All recovered Cohort 3 donors got two negative PCRs, got clearance, or saw symptom resolution. Original methodology: Scientists estimated how many nucleated cells there were by amplifying reference gene primers. Only in-frame clones appear in the TCRdb table, and some are missing; sequencing was by immunoSEQ multiplex PCR. The V and J calls and clone size come from that table; D and trimming were worked out from the DNA. The sample shows 250,000 to 400,000 clones, under 90% of them seen only once.

The J gene is TRBJ2-1, the V gene TRBV6-2 or TRBV6-3; 11 bases fit TRBD2. Sequenced: PBMCs or T cells enriched from blood (not recorded which). The clonotype originates from a man between 60 and 75 years old who had recovered from COVID-19. Here the CDR3 DNA reads TGTGCCAGCAGTTACCGTCCGACTAAGACTAGCGGGATTTACAATGAGCAGTTCTTC. It specifies CASSYRPTKTSGIYNEQFF.